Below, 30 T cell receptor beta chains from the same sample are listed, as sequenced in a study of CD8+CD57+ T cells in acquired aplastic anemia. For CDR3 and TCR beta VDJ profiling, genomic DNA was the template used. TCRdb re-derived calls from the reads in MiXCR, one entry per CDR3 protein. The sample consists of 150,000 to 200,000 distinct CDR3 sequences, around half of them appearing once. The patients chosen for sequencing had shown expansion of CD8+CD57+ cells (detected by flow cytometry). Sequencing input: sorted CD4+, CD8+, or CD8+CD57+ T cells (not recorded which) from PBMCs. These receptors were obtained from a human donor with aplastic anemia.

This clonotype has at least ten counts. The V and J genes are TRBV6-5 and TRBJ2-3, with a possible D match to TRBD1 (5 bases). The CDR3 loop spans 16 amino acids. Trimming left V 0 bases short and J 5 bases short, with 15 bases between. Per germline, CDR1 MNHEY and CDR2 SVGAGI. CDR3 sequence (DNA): TGTGCCAGCAGTTACTCGTGGTCAGGGAAGGAAGATACGCAGTATTTT. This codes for CASSYSWSGKEDTQYF.

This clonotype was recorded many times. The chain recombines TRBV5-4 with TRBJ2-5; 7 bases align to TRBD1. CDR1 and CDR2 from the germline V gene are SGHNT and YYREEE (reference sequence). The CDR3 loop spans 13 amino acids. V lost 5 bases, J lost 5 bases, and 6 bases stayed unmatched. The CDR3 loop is CASSDRVGETQYF. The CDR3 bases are TGTGCCAGCAGTGACAGGGTTGGGGAGACCCAGTACTTC.

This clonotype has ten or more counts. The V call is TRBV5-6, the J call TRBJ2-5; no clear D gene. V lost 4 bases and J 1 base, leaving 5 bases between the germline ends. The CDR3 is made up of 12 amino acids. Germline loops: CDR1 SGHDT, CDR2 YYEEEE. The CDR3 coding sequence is TGTGCCAGCAGCAGGCCCCAAGAGACCCAGTACTTC. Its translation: CASSRPQETQYF.

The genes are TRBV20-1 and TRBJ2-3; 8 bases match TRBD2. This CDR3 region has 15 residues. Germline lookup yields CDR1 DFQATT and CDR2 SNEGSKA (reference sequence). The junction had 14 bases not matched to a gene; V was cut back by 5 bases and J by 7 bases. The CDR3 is CSASGGTTSTNTQYF. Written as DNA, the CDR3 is TGCAGTGCTTCGGGGGGGACCACTTCGACAAATACGCAGTATTTT.

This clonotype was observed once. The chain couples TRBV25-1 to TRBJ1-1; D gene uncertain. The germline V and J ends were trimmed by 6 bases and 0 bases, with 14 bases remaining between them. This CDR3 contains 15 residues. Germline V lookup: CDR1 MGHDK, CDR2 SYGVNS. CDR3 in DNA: TGTGCCAGCAGCCCTGGAAGGGCCATGAACACTGAAGCTTTCTTT. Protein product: CASSPGRAMNTEAFF.

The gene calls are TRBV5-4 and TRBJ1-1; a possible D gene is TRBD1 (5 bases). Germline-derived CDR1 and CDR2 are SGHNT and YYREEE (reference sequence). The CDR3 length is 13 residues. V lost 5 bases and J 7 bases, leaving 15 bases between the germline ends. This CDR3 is CASRDRDVNEAFF. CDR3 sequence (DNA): TGTGCCAGCAGGGACCGGGACGTGAATGAAGCTTTCTTT.

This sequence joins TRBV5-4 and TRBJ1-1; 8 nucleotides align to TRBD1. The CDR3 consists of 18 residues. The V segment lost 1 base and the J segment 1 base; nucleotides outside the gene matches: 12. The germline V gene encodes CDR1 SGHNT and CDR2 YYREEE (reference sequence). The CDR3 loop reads CASSLWQGALSANTEAFF. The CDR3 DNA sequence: TGTGCCAGCAGCTTGTGGCAGGGGGCCCTCTCGGCGAACACTGAAGCTTTCTTT.

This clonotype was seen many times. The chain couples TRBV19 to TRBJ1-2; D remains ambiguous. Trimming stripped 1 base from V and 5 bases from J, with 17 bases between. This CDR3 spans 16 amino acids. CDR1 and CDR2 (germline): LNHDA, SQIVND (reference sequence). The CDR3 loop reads CASSIARSTALYGYTF. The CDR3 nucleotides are TGTGCCAGTAGTATAGCACGGTCCACCGCTCTGTATGGCTACACCTTC.

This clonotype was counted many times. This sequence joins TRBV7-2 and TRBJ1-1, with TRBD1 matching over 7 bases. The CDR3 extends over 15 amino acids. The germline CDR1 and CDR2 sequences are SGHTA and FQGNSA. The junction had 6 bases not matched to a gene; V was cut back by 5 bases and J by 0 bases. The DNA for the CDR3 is TGTGCCAGCAGCCCCCAGACAGGGTTGAACACTGAAGCTTTCTTT. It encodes CASSPQTGLNTEAFF.

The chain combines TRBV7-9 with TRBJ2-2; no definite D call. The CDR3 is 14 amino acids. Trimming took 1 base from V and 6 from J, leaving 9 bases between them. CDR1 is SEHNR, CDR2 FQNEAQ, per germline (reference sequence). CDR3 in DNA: TGTGCCAGCAGCTTAGTTGTCGGCTCCGGGGAGCTGTTTTTT. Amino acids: CASSLVVGSGELFF.

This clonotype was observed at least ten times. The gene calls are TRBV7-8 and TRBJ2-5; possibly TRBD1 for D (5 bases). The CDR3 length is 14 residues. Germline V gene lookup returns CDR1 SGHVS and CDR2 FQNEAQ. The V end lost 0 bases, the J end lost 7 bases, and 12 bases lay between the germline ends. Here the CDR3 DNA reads TGTGCCAGCAGCTTAGCGCCGGTCAGGGCGACCCAGTACTTC. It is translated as CASSLAPVRATQYF.

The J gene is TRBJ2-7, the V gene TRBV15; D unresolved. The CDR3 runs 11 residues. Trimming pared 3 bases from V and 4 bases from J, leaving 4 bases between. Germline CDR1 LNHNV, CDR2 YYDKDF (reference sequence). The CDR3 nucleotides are TGTGCCACCAGCAGGGGGTACGAGCAGTACTTC. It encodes CATSRGYEQYF.

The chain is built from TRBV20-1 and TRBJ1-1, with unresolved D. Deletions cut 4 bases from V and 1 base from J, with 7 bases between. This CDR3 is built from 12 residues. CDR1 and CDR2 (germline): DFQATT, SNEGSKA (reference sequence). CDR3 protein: CSAIDGNTEAFF. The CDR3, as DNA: TGCAGTGCTATCGACGGGAACACTGAAGCTTTCTTT.

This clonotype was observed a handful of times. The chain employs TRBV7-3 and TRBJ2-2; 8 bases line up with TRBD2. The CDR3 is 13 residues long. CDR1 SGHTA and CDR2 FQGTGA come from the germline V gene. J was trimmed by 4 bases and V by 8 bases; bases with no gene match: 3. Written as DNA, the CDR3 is TGTGCCAGCCAGCTAGCGGGCACCGGGGAGCTGTTTTTT. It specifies CASQLAGTGELFF.

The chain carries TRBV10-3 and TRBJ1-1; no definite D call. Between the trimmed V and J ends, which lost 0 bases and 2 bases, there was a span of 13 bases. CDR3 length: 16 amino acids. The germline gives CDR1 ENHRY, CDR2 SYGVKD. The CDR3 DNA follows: TGTGCCATCAGTGAGTCGAACTGGGGTACCAACACTGAAGCTTTCTTT. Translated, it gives CAISESNWGTNTEAFF.

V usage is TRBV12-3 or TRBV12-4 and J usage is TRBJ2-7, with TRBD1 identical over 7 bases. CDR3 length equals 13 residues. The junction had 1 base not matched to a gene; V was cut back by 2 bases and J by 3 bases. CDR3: CASSLNRGYEQYF. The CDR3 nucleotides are TGTGCCAGCAGTTTAAACAGGGGCTACGAGCAGTACTTC.

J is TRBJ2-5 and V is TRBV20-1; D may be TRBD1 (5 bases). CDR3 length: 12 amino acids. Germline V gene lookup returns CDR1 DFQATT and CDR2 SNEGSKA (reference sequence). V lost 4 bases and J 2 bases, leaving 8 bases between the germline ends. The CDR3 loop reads CSAKGAQETQYF. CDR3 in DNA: TGCAGTGCTAAAGGGGCTCAAGAGACCCAGTACTTC.

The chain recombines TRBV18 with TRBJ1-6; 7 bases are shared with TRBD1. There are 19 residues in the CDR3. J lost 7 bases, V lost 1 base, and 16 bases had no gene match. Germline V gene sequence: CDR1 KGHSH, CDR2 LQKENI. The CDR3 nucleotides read TGTGCCAGCTCACCACGGCCCCCGGACAGGCCGTATATGAATTCACCCCTCCACTTT. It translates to CASSPRPPDRPYMNSPLHF.

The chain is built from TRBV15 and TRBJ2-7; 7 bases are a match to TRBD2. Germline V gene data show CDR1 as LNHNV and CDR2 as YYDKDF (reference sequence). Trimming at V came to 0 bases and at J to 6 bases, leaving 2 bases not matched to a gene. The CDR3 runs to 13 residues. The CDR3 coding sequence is TGTGCCACCAGCAGAGACAGCGGGGTCGAGCAGTACTTC. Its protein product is CATSRDSGVEQYF.

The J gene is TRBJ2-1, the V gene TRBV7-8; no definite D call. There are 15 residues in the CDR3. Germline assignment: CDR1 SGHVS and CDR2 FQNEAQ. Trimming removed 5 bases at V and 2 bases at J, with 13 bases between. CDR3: CASSPRLAPYNEQFF. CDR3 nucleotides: TGTGCCAGCAGCCCCCGACTGGCGCCCTACAATGAGCAGTTCTTC.

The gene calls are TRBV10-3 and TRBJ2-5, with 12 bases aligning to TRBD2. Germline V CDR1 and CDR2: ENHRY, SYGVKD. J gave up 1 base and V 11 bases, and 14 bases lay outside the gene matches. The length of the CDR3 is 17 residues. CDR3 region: CAGSDVGLAGLQETQYF. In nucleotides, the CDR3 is TGTGCCGGCAGTGACGTGGGACTAGCGGGCCTCCAAGAGACCCAGTACTTC.

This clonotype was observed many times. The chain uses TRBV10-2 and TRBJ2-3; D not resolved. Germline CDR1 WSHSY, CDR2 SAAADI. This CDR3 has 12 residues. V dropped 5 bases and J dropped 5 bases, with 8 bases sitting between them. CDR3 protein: CASSPAGDTQYF. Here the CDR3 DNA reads TGCGCCAGCAGTCCTGCCGGAGATACGCAGTATTTT.

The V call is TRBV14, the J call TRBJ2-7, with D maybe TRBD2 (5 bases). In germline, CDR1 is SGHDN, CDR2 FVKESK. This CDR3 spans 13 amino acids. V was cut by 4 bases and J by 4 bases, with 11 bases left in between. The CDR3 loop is CASSPFTGYEQYF. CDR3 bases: TGTGCCAGCAGCCCTTTTACGGGGTACGAGCAGTACTTC.

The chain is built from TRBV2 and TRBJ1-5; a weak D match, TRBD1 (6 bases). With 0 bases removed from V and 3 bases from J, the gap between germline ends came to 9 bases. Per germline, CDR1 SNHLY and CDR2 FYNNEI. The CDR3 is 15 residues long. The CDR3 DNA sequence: TGTGCCAGCAGTGAAGCACAGGGATACAATCAGCCCCAGCATTTT. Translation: CASSEAQGYNQPQHF.

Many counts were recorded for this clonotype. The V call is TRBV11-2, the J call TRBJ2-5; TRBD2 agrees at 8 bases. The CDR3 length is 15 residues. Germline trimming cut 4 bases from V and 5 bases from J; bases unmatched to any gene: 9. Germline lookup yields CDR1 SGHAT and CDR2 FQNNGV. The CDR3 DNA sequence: TGTGCCAGCAGCTCGGGACTAGGGGGAGGGGAGACCCAGTACTTC. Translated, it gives CASSSGLGGGETQYF.

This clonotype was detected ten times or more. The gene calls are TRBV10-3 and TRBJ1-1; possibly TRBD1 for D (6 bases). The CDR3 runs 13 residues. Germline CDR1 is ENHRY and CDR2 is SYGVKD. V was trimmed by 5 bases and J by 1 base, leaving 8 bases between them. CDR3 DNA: TGTGCCATCAGTAAACAGGGGAACACTGAAGCTTTCTTT. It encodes CAISKQGNTEAFF.

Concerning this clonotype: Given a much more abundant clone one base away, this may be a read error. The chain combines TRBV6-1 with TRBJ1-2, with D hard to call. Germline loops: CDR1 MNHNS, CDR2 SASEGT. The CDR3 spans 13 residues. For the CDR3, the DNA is TGTACCAGCACCAGACGGACTCCCGGTGGCTACACCTTC. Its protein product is CTSTRRTPGGYTF.

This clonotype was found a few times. CDR3 nucleotides: TGCAGTGCTAGTAGGGGGGCACACTACGAGCAGTACTTC. It specifies CSASRGAHYEQYF. The chain links TRBV20-1 to TRBJ2-7; D is tentatively TRBD1 or TRBD2 (6 bases each). Deletions cut 3 bases from V and 3 bases from J, with 12 bases between. Germline V gene sequence: CDR1 DFQATT, CDR2 SNEGSKA (reference sequence). CDR3 size: 13 residues.

The CDR3 spells CATKGVASETQYF. The CDR3 region has the DNA TGTGCCACCAAGGGGGTAGCGTCGGAGACCCAGTACTTC. The chain recombines TRBV19 with TRBJ2-5, with a weak D call TRBD1 (6 bases). V lost 10 bases and J lost 5, with 17 bases in between. This CDR3 region has 13 residues. The germline V gene has CDR1 LNHDA and CDR2 SQIVND (reference sequence).

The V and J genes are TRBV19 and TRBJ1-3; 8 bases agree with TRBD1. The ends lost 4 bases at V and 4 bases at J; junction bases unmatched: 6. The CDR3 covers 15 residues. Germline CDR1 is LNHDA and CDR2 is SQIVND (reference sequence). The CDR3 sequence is CASSTRTGRGNTIYF. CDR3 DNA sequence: TGTGCCAGTAGTACCAGGACAGGGAGGGGAAACACCATATATTTT.